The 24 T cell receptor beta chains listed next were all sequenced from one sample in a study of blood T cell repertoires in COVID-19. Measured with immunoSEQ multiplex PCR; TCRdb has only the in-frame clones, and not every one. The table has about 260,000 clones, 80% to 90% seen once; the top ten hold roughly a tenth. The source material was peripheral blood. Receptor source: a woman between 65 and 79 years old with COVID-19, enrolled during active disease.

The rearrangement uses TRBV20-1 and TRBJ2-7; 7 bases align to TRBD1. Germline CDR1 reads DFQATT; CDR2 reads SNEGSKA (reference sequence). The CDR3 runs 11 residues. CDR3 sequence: CSVAGGYEQYF. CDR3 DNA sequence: TGCAGCGTGGCAGGGGGCTACGAGCAGTACTTC.

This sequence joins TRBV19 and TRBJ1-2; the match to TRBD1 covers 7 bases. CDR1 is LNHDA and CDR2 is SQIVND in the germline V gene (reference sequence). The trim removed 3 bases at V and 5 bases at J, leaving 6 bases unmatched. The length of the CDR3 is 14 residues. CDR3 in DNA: TGTGCCAGTAGTATCTTGGGACAGACATATGGCTACACCTTC. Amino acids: CASSILGQTYGYTF. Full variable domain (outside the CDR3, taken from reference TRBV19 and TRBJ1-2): DGGITQSPKYLFRKEGQNVTLSCEQNLNHDAMYWYRQDPGQGLRLIYYSQIVNDFQKGDIAEGYSVSREKKESFPLTVTSAQKNPTAFYLCASSILGQTYGYTFGSGTRLTVV.

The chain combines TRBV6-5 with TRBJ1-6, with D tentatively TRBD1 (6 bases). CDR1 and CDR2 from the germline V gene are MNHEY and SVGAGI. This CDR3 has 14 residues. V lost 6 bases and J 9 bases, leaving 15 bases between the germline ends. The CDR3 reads CASRLRGFGSPLHF. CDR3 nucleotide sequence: TGTGCCAGCAGGCTCAGGGGATTTGGTTCACCCCTCCACTTT.

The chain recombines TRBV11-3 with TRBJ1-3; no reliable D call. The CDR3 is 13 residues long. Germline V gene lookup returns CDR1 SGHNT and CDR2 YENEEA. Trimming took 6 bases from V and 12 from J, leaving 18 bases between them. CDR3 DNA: TGTGCCAGCAGTCAATCATCGGTGAGCGGCATATATTTT. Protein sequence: CASSQSSVSGIYF.

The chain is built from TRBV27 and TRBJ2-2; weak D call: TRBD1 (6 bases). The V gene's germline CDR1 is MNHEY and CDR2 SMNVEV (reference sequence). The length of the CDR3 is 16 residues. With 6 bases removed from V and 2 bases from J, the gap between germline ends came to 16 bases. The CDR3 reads CASRIWGTINTGELFF. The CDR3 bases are TGTGCCAGCAGGATCTGGGGGACAATCAACACCGGGGAGCTGTTTTTT.

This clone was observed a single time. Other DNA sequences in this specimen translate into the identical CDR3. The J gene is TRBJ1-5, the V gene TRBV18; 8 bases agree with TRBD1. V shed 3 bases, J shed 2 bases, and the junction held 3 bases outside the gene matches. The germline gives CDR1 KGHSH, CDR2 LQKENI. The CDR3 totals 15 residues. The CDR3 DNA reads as TGTGCCAGCTCACCCGGGACAGGAGGCAATCAGCCCCAGCATTTT. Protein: CASSPGTGGNQPQHF.

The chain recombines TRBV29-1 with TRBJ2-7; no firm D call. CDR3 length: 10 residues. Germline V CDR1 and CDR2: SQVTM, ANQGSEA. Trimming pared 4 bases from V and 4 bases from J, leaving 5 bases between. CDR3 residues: CSVGGYEQYF. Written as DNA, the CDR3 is TGCAGCGTTGGCGGATACGAGCAGTACTTC.

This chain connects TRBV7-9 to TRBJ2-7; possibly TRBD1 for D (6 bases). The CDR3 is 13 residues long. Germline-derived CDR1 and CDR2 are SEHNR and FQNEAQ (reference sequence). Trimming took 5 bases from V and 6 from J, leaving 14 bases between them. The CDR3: CASSTTQGFEQYF. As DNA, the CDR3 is TGTGCCAGCAGCACGACACAGGGTTTCGAGCAGTACTTC.

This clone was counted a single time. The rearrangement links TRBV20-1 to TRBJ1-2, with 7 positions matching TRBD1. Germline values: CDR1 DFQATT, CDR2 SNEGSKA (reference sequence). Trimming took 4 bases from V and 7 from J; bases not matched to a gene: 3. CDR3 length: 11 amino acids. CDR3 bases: TGCAGTGCTACAGGACAGGCTGGCTACACCTTC. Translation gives CSATGQAGYTF.

CDR3 coding DNA: TGTGCCAGCAGCCTCGGACACTCTGGGGCCAACGTCCTGACTTTC. It yields the protein CASSLGHSGANVLTF. The chain employs TRBV3-1 (or the pseudogene TRBV3-2) and TRBJ2-6, with D perhaps TRBD1 (5 bases). V shed 4 bases and J shed 0 bases, with 7 bases lying between them. The germline V gene has CDR1 LGHDT and CDR2 YNNKEL (reference sequence). CDR3 length: 15 residues.

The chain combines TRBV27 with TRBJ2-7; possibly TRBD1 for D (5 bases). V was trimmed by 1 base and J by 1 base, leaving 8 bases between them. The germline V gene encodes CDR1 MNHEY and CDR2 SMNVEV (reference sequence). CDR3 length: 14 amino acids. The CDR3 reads CASSLYSGSYEQYF. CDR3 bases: TGTGCCAGCAGTTTATATTCAGGGTCCTACGAGCAGTACTTC.

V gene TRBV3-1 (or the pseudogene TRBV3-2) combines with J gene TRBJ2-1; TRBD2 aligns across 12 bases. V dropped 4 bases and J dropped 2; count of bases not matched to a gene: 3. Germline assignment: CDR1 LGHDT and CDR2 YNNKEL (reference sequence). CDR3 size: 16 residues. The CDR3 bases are TGTGCCAGCAGCCCCCCTAGCGGGAGGGCCTACAATGAGCAGTTCTTC. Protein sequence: CASSPPSGRAYNEQFF.

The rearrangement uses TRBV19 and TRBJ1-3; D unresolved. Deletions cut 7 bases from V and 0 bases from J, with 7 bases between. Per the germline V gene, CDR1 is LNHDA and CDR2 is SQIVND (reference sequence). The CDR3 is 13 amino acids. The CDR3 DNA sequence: TGTGCCAGTACCGGTACCTCTGGAAACACCATATATTTT. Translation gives CASTGTSGNTIYF. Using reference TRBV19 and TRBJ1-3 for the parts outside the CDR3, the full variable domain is DGGITQSPKYLFRKEGQNVTLSCEQNLNHDAMYWYRQDPGQGLRLIYYSQIVNDFQKGDIAEGYSVSREKKESFPLTVTSAQKNPTAFYLCASTGTSGNTIYFGEGSWLTVV.

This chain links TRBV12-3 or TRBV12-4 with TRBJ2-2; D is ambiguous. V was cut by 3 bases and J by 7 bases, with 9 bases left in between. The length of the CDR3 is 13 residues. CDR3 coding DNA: TGTGCCAGCAGTTTTGGAGTTGGCGGGGAGCTGTTTTTT. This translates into CASSFGVGGELFF.

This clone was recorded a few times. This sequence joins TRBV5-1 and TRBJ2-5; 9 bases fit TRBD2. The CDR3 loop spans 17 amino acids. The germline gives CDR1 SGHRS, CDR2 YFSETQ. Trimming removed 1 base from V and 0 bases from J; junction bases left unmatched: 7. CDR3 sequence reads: CASSLRPSGINQETQYF. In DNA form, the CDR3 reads TGCGCCAGCAGCTTGAGGCCTAGCGGGATAAACCAAGAGACCCAGTACTTC.

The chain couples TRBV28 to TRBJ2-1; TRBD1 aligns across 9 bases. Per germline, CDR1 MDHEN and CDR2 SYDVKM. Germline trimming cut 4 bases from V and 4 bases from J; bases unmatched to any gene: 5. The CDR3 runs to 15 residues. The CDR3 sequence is CASSSSGTGYNEQFF. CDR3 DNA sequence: TGTGCCAGCAGTTCGTCCGGGACAGGGTACAATGAGCAGTTCTTC.

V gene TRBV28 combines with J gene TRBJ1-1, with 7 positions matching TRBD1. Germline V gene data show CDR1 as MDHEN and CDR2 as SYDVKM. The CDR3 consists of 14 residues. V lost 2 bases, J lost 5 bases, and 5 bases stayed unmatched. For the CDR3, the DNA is TGTGCCAGCAGTTTAGGGCAGGGGGTAACTGAAGCTTTCTTT. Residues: CASSLGQGVTEAFF.

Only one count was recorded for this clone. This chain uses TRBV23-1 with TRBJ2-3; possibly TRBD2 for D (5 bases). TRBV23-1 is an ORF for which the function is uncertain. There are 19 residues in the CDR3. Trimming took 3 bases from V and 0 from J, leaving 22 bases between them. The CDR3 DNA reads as TGCGCCAGCAGTCATGAGGGTTCGAAGGGAGCGAATAGCACAGATACGCAGTATTTT. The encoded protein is CASSHEGSKGANSTDTQYF.

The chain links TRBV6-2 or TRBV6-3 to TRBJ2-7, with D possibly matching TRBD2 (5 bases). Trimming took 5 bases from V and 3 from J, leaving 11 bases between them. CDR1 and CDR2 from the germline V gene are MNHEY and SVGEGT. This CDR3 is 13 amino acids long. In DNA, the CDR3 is TGTGCCAGCAGTGGACTGACGATCTACGAGCAGTACTTC. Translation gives CASSGLTIYEQYF.

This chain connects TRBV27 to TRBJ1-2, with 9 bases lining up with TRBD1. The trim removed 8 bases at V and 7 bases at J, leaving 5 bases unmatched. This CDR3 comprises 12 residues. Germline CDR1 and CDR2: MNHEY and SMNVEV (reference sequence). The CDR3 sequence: CASGDRGGGYTF. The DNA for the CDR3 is TGTGCCAGCGGCGACAGGGGGGGTGGCTACACCTTC.

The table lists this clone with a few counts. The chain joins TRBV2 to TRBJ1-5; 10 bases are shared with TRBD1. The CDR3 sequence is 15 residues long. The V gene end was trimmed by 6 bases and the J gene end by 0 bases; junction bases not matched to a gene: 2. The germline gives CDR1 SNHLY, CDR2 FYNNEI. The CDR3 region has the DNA TGTGCCAGCAGATGGACAGGGGGTAGCAATCAGCCCCAGCATTTT. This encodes CASRWTGGSNQPQHF.

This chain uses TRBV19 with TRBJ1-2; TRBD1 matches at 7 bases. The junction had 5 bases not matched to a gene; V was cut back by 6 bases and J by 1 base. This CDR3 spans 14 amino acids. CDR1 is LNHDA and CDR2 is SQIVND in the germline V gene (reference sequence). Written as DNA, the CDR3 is TGTGCCAGTAGCTGGGACAGCCGTAACTATGGCTACACCTTC. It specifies CASSWDSRNYGYTF.

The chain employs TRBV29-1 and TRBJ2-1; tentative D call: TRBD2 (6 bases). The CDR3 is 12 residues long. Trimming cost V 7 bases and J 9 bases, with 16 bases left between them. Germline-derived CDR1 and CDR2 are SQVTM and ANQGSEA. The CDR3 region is CSAPGEVTEQFF. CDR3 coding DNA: TGCAGCGCCCCGGGGGAGGTGACTGAGCAGTTCTTC.

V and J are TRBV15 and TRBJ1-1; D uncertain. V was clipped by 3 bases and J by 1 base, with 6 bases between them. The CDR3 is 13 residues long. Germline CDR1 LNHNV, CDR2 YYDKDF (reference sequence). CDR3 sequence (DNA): TGTGCCACCAGCAGGGGAGGGAACACTGAAGCTTTCTTT. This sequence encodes CATSRGGNTEAFF.